Presented here are 7 T cell receptor beta chains from one specimen sequenced in a study of identical twins. TCRdb ran MiXCR on the 5' RACE reads and lists one entry per CDR3 protein. Among fewer than 250,000 distinct CDR3 sequences, 7.5% were seen once, and the ten largest hold 5% to 6%. The data were also submitted as part of a second study, on yellow fever vaccine responses in identical twins.

Sequencing input: CD8+ T cells sorted from blood. These TCRs come from a woman between 18 and 29 years old in good health.

In regard to this clonotype: This may arise from a read error, as a much more abundant clone is one base away. The chain is built from TRBV2 and TRBJ2-7; D is unresolved. The CDR3 extends over 11 amino acids. CDR1 and CDR2 (germline): SNHLY, FYNNEI. Trimming left V 3 bases short and J 3 bases short, with 3 bases between. In DNA, the CDR3 is TGTGCCAGCAGTGATGACTACGAGCAGTACGTC. This sequence encodes CASSDDYEQYV.

The genes are TRBV20-1 and TRBJ2-7; 7 bases are shared with TRBD2. CDR1 and CDR2 (germline): DFQATT, SNEGSKA (reference sequence). The CDR3 has 14 amino acids. V was pared by 3 bases and J by 0 bases, with 5 bases of the junction left unmatched. This CDR3 reads CSARGRVGSYEQYV. CDR3 DNA: TGCAGTGCTAGGGGGAGGGTGGGCTCCTACGAGCAGTACGTC.

V is TRBV5-5 and J is TRBJ2-7; no clear D. There are 12 residues in the CDR3. The V and J ends lost 4 bases and 3 bases respectively, with 8 bases between them. Germline lookup yields CDR1 SGHKS and CDR2 YYEKEE (reference sequence). CDR3 in amino acids: CASSMDHYEQYF. CDR3 DNA: TGTGCCAGCAGCATGGACCACTACGAGCAGTACTTC.

This clonotype turned up a few times. This chain joins TRBV27 and TRBJ1-6, with 9 positions matching TRBD1. Trimming at V came to 2 bases and at J to 6 bases, leaving 11 bases not matched to a gene. From germline, CDR1 is MNHEY and CDR2 SMNVEV (reference sequence). The CDR3 length is 18 residues. The CDR3 is CASSLRGVDRGRNSPLHF. In nucleotides, the CDR3 is TGTGCCAGCAGTTTAAGGGGGGTGGACAGGGGCCGTAATTCACCCCTCCACTTT.

This clonotype was recorded at least ten times. This rearrangement joins TRBV9 to TRBJ1-4, with TRBD1 matching 8 bases. The germline gives CDR1 SGDLS, CDR2 YYNGEE. This CDR3 comprises 18 residues. V lost 4 bases and J lost 5; bases outside the gene matches: 16. CDR3 nucleotides: TGTGCCAGCAGCCAGACAGGGGAAGACACCCTAGAGAATGAAAAACTGTTTTTT. Encoded protein: CASSQTGEDTLENEKLFF. The whole variable domain, filled in from reference TRBV9 and TRBJ1-4, reads DSGVTQTPKHLITATGQRVTLRCSPRSGDLSVYWYQQSLDQGLQFLIQYYNGEERAKGNILERFSAQQFPDLHSELNLSSLELGDSALYFCASSQTGEDTLENEKLFFGSGTQLSVL.

This clonotype was counted many times. V usage is TRBV12-3 or TRBV12-4 and J usage is TRBJ2-7; 9 bases are shared with TRBD2. V trimming: 5 bases; J trimming: 2 bases; junction bases outside the gene matches: 4. This CDR3 has 14 amino acids. DNA for the CDR3: TGTGCCAGCAGTCCTAGCGGGGAAACCTACGAGCAGTACTTC. It encodes CASSPSGETYEQYF.

This clonotype occurred a few times. This chain links TRBV9 with TRBJ2-1; no firm D call. The germline V and J ends were trimmed by 3 bases and 6 bases, with 7 bases remaining between them. Germline CDR1 SGDLS, CDR2 YYNGEE. This CDR3 has 12 residues. The CDR3 loop reads CASSATGNEQFF. CDR3 DNA: TGTGCCAGCAGCGCTACGGGCAATGAGCAGTTCTTC.